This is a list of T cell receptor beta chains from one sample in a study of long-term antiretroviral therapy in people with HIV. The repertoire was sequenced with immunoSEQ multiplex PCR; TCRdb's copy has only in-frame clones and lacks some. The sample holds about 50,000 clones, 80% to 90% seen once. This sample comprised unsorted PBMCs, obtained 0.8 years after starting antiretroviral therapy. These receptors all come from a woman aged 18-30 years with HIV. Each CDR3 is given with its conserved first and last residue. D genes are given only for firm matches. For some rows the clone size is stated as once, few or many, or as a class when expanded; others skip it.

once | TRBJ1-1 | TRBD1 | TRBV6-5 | TGTGCCAGCAGTTACGGGGGGTCAGGGGGCACTGAAGCTTTCTTT | CASSYGGSGGTEAFF
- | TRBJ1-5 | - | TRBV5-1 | TGCGCCAGCAGACCCGGGGGGGTTAATCAGCCCCAGCATTTT | CASRPGGVNQPQHF
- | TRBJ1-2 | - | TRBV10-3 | TGTGCCATCAGTGAGTCTTCGGGGGCTCGACAGGAACCCTCAGCTAACTATGGCTACACCTTC | CAISESSGARQEPSANYGYTF
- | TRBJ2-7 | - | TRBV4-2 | TGTGCCAGCAGCCAAGACCCGCTGGACGAGCAGTACTTC | CASSQDPLDEQYF
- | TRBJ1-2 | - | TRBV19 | TGTGCCAGTAGCCAGGAAGACTATGGCTACACCTTC | CASSQEDYGYTF
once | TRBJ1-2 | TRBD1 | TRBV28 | TGTGCCAGCAGTGTACAGGGGGCGGAAGGCTACACCTTC | CASSVQGAEGYTF
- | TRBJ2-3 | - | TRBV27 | TGTGCCAGCAGTTTATGGGGCGGATTCACAGATACGCAGTATTTT | CASSLWGGFTDTQYF
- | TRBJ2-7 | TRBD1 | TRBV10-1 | TGCGCCAGCAGTTCCGGACAGGGGGTAGGGTACGAGCAGTACTTC | CASSSGQGVGYEQYF
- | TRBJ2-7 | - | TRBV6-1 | TGTGCCAGCAGCCAGGGACATCTCTTCTCCTACGAGCAGTACTTC | CASSQGHLFSYEQYF
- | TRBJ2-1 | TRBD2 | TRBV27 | TGTGCCAGCAGTCTTAGCGGGAGTCCTTACAATGAGCAGTTCTTC | CASSLSGSPYNEQFF
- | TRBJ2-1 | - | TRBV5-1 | TGCGCCAGCAGCTTGGCCTTACAGGGCGATGAGCAGTTCTTC | CASSLALQGDEQFF
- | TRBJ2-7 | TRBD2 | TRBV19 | TGTGCCAGTACTAGCGGCTCCTACGAGCAGTACTTC | CASTSGSYEQYF
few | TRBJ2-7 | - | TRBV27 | TGTGCCAGCAGTTTATCCAGGGACGAGCAGTACTTC | CASSLSRDEQYF
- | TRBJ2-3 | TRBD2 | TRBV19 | TGTGCCAGTAGCCGGGGGACTAGCGGAATAAGCACAGATACGCAGTATTTT | CASSRGTSGISTDTQYF
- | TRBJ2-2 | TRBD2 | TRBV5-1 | TGCGCCAGCAGGATGACCGCGGGAGACAGCGGGGAGCTGTTTTTT | CASRMTAGDSGELFF
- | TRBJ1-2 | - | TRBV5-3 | TGTGCCAGGACTCATCAGGGGAACTATGGCTACACCTTC | CARTHQGNYGYTF
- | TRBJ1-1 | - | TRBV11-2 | TGTGCCAGCAGCTTAGACACTGAAGCTTTCTTT | CASSLDTEAFF
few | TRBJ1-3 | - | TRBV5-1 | TGCGCCAGCAGCTTGGATGGCAGCCGGCAGGGAAACACCATATATTTT | CASSLDGSRQGNTIYF
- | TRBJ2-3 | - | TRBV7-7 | TGTGCTAGCAGCTTAGGAACTTGGGGGGCTACAGATACGCAGTATTTT | CASSLGTWGATDTQYF
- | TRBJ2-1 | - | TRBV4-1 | TGCGCCAGCAGCCCCCAGGGGAATGAGCAGTTCTTC | CASSPQGNEQFF
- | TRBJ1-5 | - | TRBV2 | TGTGCCAGCGCAGGGACCAATCAGCCCCAGCATTTT | CASAGTNQPQHF
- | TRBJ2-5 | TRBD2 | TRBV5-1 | TGCGCCAGCAGCTTGGGTAGCGGGCGCCCGGAGACCCAGTACTTC | CASSLGSGRPETQYF
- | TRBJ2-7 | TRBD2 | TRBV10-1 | TGCGCCATCCCCGGACTAGCGGAAACCTACGAGCAGTACTTC | CAIPGLAETYEQYF
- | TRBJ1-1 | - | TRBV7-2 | TGTGCCAGCAGCACGACGCTTCACCCACTGAACACTGAAGCTTTCTTT | CASSTTLHPLNTEAFF
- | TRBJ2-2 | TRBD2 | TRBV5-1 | TGCGCCAGCAGCCTTAGTAGCGGGAGGGCTGCCGGGGAGCTGTTTTTT | CASSLSSGRAAGELFF
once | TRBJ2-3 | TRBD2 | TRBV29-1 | TGCAGCGTTGGGAGTAGGCTAGCGGGAGCAGTAGATACGCAGTATTTT | CSVGSRLAGAVDTQYF